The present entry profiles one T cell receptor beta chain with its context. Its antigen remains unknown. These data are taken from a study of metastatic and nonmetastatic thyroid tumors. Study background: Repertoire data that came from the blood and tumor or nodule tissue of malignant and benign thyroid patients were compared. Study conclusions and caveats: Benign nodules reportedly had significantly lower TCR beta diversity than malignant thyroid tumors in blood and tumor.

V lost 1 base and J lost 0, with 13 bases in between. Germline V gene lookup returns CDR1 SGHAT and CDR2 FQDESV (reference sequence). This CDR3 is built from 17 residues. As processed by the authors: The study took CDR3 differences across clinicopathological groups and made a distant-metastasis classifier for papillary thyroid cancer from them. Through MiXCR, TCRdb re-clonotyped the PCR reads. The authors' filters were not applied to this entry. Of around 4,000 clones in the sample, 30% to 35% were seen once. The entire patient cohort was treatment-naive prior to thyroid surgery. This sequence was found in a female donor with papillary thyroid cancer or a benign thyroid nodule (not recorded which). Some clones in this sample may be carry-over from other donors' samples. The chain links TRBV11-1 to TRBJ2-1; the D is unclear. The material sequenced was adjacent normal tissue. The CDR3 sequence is CASSLVWRKSSYNEQFF. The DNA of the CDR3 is TGTGCCAGCAGCTTAGTCTGGCGGAAAAGCTCCTACAATGAGCAGTTCTTC.